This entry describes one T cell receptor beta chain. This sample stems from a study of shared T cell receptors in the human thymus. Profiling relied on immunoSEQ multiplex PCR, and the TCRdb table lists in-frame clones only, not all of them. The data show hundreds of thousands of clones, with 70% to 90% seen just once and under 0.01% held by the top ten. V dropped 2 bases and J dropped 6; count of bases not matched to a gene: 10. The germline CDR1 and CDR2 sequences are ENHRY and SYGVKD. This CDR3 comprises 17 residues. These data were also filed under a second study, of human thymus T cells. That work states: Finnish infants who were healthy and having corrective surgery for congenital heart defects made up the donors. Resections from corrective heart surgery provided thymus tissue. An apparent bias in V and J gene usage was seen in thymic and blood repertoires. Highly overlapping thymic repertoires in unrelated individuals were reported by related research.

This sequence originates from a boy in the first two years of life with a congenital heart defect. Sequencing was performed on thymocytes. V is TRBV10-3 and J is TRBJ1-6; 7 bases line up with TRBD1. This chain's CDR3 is CAISEPGPGQSNSPLHF. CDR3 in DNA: TGTGCCATCAGTGAGCCAGGTCCGGGACAGAGTAATTCACCCCTCCACTTT.